The clone carrying this T cell receptor beta chain was observed once. As yet, its antigen is unknown. The data stem from a study of a mutant IDH1 vaccine in newly diagnosed glioma. For the study at large: Patients got their first vaccination 4-6 weeks after radiotherapy alone, or with temozolomide cycles.

General study points: Among top peripheral T cell clonotypes, changes seemed unrelated to pseudoprogression. There were vaccine-induced immune responses in 90% to 95% of the patients.

The CDR3 consists of 19 residues. V dropped 4 bases and J dropped 5; count of bases not matched to a gene: 21. Germline lookup yields CDR1 SGHRS and CDR2 YFSETQ. Libraries were prepared by immunoSEQ multiplex PCR; TCRdb keeps only in-frame clonotypes and omits some of them. The top ten hold under 7.5% of the sample, which has 45,000 to 60,000 clones, 70% to 90% seen once. Stated time point: week 35, safety follow-up. The vaccine gave 300 ug of a 20-mer mutant IDH1 peptide subcutaneously per dose. The study enrolled donors with new WHO grade 3 or 4 IDH1-mutant, ATRX-lost astrocytomas. Source: PBMCs, taken from a glioma patient whose treatment included an IDH1 peptide vaccine. The V call is TRBV5-1, the J call TRBJ2-5; the match to TRBD1 covers 9 bases. The sequence was collected from a woman in her forties with glioma. CDR3 in DNA: TGCGCCAGCAGCACGTCACAGGGGGCAGCTCCTCAACGTGAGGAGACCCAGTACTTC. Translating it yields CASSTSQGAAPQREETQYF.